The 10 T cell receptor beta chains below come from one sample, sequenced in a study of cytomegalovirus exposure and HLA in healthy donors. The PCR used 60 Vbeta and 13 Jbeta primers. Assay used: immunoSEQ multiplex PCR; TCRdb lists only in-frame clones, some missing. Of some 160,000 clones listed, 65% to 85% are singletons. The sequenced sample was PBMCs. These receptor sequences come from a woman under 30 in good health and CMV-seronegative.

The chain employs TRBV5-1 and TRBJ1-1; the D is unclear. Germline-derived CDR1 and CDR2 are SGHRS and YFSETQ. V lost 2 bases to trimming and J lost 4 bases, with 15 bases between them. CDR3 size: 15 residues. The CDR3, as DNA: TGCGCCAGCAGCTTTAATGGTCCGGGTATCACTGAAGCTTTCTTT. This encodes CASSFNGPGITEAFF. The full variable domain, rest sourced from reference TRBV5-1 and TRBJ1-1, is KAGVTQTPRYLIKTRGQQVTLSCSPISGHRSVSWYQQTPGQGLQFLFEYFSETQRNKGNFPGRFSGRQFSNSRSEMNVSTLELGDSALYLCASSFNGPGITEAFFGQGTRLTVV.

This clone is a singleton in its sample. J is TRBJ2-2 and V is TRBV7-9; D unclear. Germline CDR1 SEHNR, CDR2 FQNEAQ (reference sequence). Trimming left V 5 bases short and J 5 bases short, with 15 bases between. This CDR3 has 15 amino acids. The CDR3 nucleotides read TGTGCCAGCAGCATACAAACCGTGGTAACCGGGGAGCTGTTTTTT. Protein product: CASSIQTVVTGELFF.

This sequence joins TRBV5-1 and TRBJ1-1; TRBD1 is a possible D gene (5 bases). Germline CDR1 is SGHRS and CDR2 is YFSETQ. The CDR3 extends over 18 amino acids. Trimming pared 4 bases from V and 1 base from J, leaving 23 bases between. This CDR3 is CASSRDFNPSSQNTEAFF. DNA of the CDR3: TGCGCCAGCAGCCGGGACTTCAACCCCTCGAGTCAGAACACTGAAGCTTTCTTT.

The rearrangement uses TRBV2 and TRBJ2-7; D is perhaps TRBD2 (6 bases). The germline V and J ends were trimmed by 5 bases and 4 bases, with 15 bases remaining between them. Germline V CDR1 and CDR2: SNHLY, FYNNEI. CDR3 length equals 14 residues. CDR3 sequence: CASSRRDGPYEQYF. CDR3 in DNA: TGTGCCAGCAGTCGGCGGGACGGACCTTACGAGCAGTACTTC.

The chain uses TRBV2 and TRBJ1-4, with D hard to call. The CDR3 loop spans 13 amino acids. From germline, CDR1 is SNHLY and CDR2 FYNNEI. The V end was cut by 3 bases, the J end by 8 bases, with 10 bases between. As DNA, the CDR3 is TGTGCCAGCAGTGACCAGGCATGGGAAAAACTGTTTTTT. It codes for CASSDQAWEKLFF.

This chain links TRBV28 with TRBJ1-1; tentative D call: TRBD1 (5 bases). Per the germline V gene, CDR1 is MDHEN and CDR2 is SYDVKM. V lost 2 bases and J 0 bases, leaving 10 bases between the germline ends. The CDR3 has 15 amino acids. CDR3 protein: CASSLGGNMNTEAFF. The DNA of the CDR3 is TGTGCCAGCAGTTTAGGGGGGAACATGAACACTGAAGCTTTCTTT.

Notes on this clone: An end of the junction does not agree with germline; a read error may underlie this. The chain couples TRBV11-3 to TRBJ2-6; D might be TRBD1 (5 bases). Per germline, CDR1 SGHNT and CDR2 YENEEA. The CDR3 extends over 17 amino acids. The CDR3 DNA follows: TGTGCCAGCAGCCCAGGCCAAACCCTCTCTGGGGCCAACGGCCTGACTTTC. It specifies CASSPGQTLSGANGLTF.

This clone was observed once. V usage is TRBV6-1 and J usage is TRBJ2-1; TRBD2 matches at 16 bases. Germline V gene data show CDR1 as MNHNS and CDR2 as SASEGT. Trimming cost V 6 bases and J 9 bases; bases outside gene matches: 5. CDR3 length: 15 amino acids. The CDR3 protein is CASRGTSGGAGEQFF. The DNA for the CDR3 is TGTGCCAGCAGGGGGACTAGCGGGGGGGCTGGTGAGCAGTTCTTC.

The chain employs TRBV2 and TRBJ1-1; perhaps TRBD1 as D (6 bases). With 6 bases removed from V and 4 bases from J, the gap between germline ends came to 18 bases. The CDR3 has 15 residues. Germline V lookup: CDR1 SNHLY, CDR2 FYNNEI. The CDR3 loop is CASSAGEMGFTEAFF. The CDR3 DNA follows: TGTGCCAGCAGCGCAGGGGAAATGGGGTTCACTGAAGCTTTCTTT.

This clone occurred once. The genes are TRBV2 and TRBJ2-1; no definite D call. The CDR3 runs 11 residues. V dropped 4 bases and J dropped 9 bases, with 7 bases sitting between them. CDR1 is SNHLY, CDR2 FYNNEI, per germline. The CDR3 DNA follows: TGTGCCAGCAGTGGCCGACTTGAGCAGTTCTTC. It translates to CASSGRLEQFF.